This T cell receptor (beta chain) was observed in a study of cytomegalovirus exposure and HLA in healthy donors. This PCR relied on a set of 60 Vbeta primers and 13 Jbeta primers. Clones were read by immunoSEQ multiplex PCR, and TCRdb kept only the in-frame ones, dropping some. The profile covers over 200,000 clones, with 70% to 85% appearing a single time and roughly 2.5% taken by the ten largest. With respect to this clone: The junction and the germline gene differ at one end; a read error may be behind it.

The CDR3 extends over 8 amino acids. Germline V gene lookup returns CDR1 DFQATT and CDR2 SNEGSKA (reference sequence). This sequence was found in a woman in her sixties or seventies in good health and CMV-seropositive. The specimen sequenced was PBMCs. The rearrangement links TRBV20-1 to TRBJ2-1; D might be TRBD2 (6 bases). CDR3 residues: CSTNPGVF. The CDR3 DNA follows: TGCAGTACAAATCCGGGGGTCTTC.